What follows are 18 T cell receptor beta chains derived from one specimen sequenced in a study of T cell responses to AZD1222 COVID-19 vaccine. The repertoire was sequenced with immunoSEQ multiplex PCR; TCRdb's copy has only in-frame clones and lacks some. The top ten hold approximately 1.1% of the sample, which has 100,000 to 150,000 clones, roughly 93% seen once. Material: peripheral blood, obtained 28 days after the second AZD1222 dose. Receptor source: an adult who received the AZD1222 COVID-19 vaccine.

The V gene is TRBV9, the J gene TRBJ2-7; D ambiguous. CDR1 and CDR2 (germline): SGDLS, YYNGEE. Trimming left V 4 bases short and J 11 bases short, with 16 bases between. The CDR3 runs 12 residues. The CDR3 nucleotides read TGTGCCAGCAGCAAAGACGGATCCAACAAGTACTTC. It yields the protein CASSKDGSNKYF.

The CDR3 loop reads CASSLGAGTSTDTQYF. The CDR3 DNA is TGTGCCAGCAGCTTGGGGGCGGGGACTAGCACAGATACGCAGTATTTT. The chain employs TRBV5-4 and TRBJ2-3, with a possible D match to TRBD2 (6 bases). Trimming left V 0 bases short and J 0 bases short, with 11 bases between. This CDR3 has 16 residues. CDR1 and CDR2 (germline): SGHNT, YYREEE (reference sequence).

J is TRBJ1-2 and V is TRBV28; maybe TRBD1 (6 bases). This CDR3 spans 15 amino acids. Trimming stripped 6 bases from V and 8 bases from J, with 22 bases between. CDR1 is MDHEN, CDR2 SYDVKM, per germline. CDR3 coding DNA: TGTGCCAGCAGCCACTCCGTGGGGGGCGGAGACGGCTACACCTTC. It is translated as CASSHSVGGGDGYTF.

The rearrangement joins TRBV3-1 (or the pseudogene TRBV3-2) to TRBJ1-1, with 12 bases fitting TRBD1. Germline loops: CDR1 LGHDT, CDR2 YNNKEL (reference sequence). J lost 4 bases, V lost 4 bases, and 7 bases had no gene match. The length of the CDR3 is 16 residues. The CDR3 nucleotides read TGTGCCAGCAGCCGGCGGGACAGGGGGCGAAGCACTGAAGCTTTCTTT. Amino acid sequence: CASSRRDRGRSTEAFF.

The rearrangement uses TRBV5-1 and TRBJ1-4, with 9 bases lining up with TRBD1. This CDR3 has 15 amino acids. Trimming cost V 4 bases and J 4 bases; bases outside gene matches: 5. From germline, CDR1 is SGHRS and CDR2 YFSETQ. The CDR3 reads CASSEMTGGNEKLFF. The CDR3 nucleotides are TGCGCCAGCAGCGAGATGACAGGGGGTAATGAAAAACTGTTTTTT.

The chain has TRBV28 and TRBJ2-1; tentative D call: TRBD2 (6 bases). Germline V lookup: CDR1 MDHEN, CDR2 SYDVKM. V lost 3 bases to trimming and J lost 1 base, with 16 bases between them. CDR3 length: 17 residues. CDR3 loop: CASSFPFYGSSYNEQFF. For the CDR3, the DNA is TGTGCCAGCAGTTTCCCCTTTTACGGGAGTTCCTACAATGAGCAGTTCTTC.

The chain employs TRBV10-3 and TRBJ2-7, with 9 bases lining up with TRBD1. Per germline, CDR1 ENHRY and CDR2 SYGVKD. The CDR3 sequence is 13 residues long. V gave up 11 bases and J gave up 3 bases; unmatched junction bases: 8. CDR3 sequence: CAAGTGIFYEQYF. Written as DNA, the CDR3 is TGTGCCGCCGGGACAGGGATTTTCTACGAGCAGTACTTC.

This chain links TRBV19 with TRBJ2-1, with 12 positions matching TRBD2. J was trimmed by 5 bases and V by 5 bases; bases with no gene match: 10. The CDR3 is made up of 17 amino acids. Germline CDR1 is LNHDA and CDR2 is SQIVND (reference sequence). The CDR3 spells CASSDPTSGRGNNEQFF. The CDR3 region has the DNA TGTGCCAGTAGTGACCCGACTAGCGGGAGAGGGAACAATGAGCAGTTCTTC.

The chain employs TRBV2 and TRBJ1-1; 10 bases align to TRBD1. Germline CDR1 reads SNHLY; CDR2 reads FYNNEI. The CDR3 spans 15 residues. Losses at the gene ends were 7 bases for V and 2 bases for J; bases not matched to a gene: 7. CDR3 coding DNA: TGTGCCAGCAAACCCGGGACAGGGGTAAACACTGAAGCTTTCTTT. As protein: CASKPGTGVNTEAFF.

V and J are TRBV5-1 and TRBJ1-2, with 9 positions matching TRBD1. Trimming took 0 bases from V and 5 from J; bases not matched to a gene: 8. The CDR3 totals 16 residues. Germline V gives CDR1 SGHRS, CDR2 YFSETQ. The CDR3 nucleotides read TGCGCCAGCAGCTTGGTCACAGGGGGCGTCGGTTATGGCTACACCTTC. Translated, it gives CASSLVTGGVGYGYTF. Filled out from reference TRBV5-1 and TRBJ1-2, the complete variable domain reads KAGVTQTPRYLIKTRGQQVTLSCSPISGHRSVSWYQQTPGQGLQFLFEYFSETQRNKGNFPGRFSGRQFSNSRSEMNVSTLELGDSALYLCASSLVTGGVGYGYTFGSGTRLTVV.

V and J are TRBV5-1 and TRBJ2-3; D remains ambiguous. V was cut by 4 bases and J by 3 bases, with 6 bases left in between. The CDR3 sequence is 12 residues long. Germline-derived CDR1 and CDR2 are SGHRS and YFSETQ. CDR3 region: CASSLLTDTQYF. The CDR3 DNA is TGCGCCAGCAGCCTGCTGACAGATACGCAGTATTTT.

V gene TRBV7-8 combines with J gene TRBJ1-1; 8 bases are a match to TRBD1. The germline CDR1 and CDR2 sequences are SGHVS and FQNEAQ. With 5 bases clipped from V and 1 base from J, the junction kept 6 bases outside the gene matches. This CDR3 has 15 residues. The CDR3 nucleotides read TGTGCCAGCAGCAGGGACAGGTCCCGGAACACTGAAGCTTTCTTT. Amino acid sequence: CASSRDRSRNTEAFF. The whole variable domain, remainder taken from reference TRBV7-8 and TRBJ1-1, is GAGVSQSPRYKVAKRGQDVALRCDPISGHVSLFWYQQALGQGPEFLTYFQNEAQLDKSGLPSDRFFAERPEGSVSTLKIQRTQQEDSAVYLCASSRDRSRNTEAFFGQGTRLTVV.

This clone was seen a handful of times. This chain uses TRBV6-5 with TRBJ1-1; D not resolved. Germline CDR1 reads MNHEY; CDR2 reads SVGAGI. The V gene lost 2 bases and the J gene lost 4 bases, with 14 bases spanning the gap. This CDR3 is 15 amino acids long. The CDR3 sequence is CASSYAPRRGTEAFF. CDR3 DNA sequence: TGTGCCAGCAGTTACGCCCCCAGGCGGGGCACTGAAGCTTTCTTT.

The DNA of the CDR3 is TGTGCCGGAGCTCGGGGGCCCTTGATCCCGGATAATTCACCCCTCCACTTT. Translation: CAGARGPLIPDNSPLHF. This chain links TRBV30 with TRBJ1-6; D might be TRBD1 (6 bases). This CDR3 is 17 amino acids long. The V gene's germline CDR1 is GTSNPN and CDR2 SVGIG (reference sequence). V gave up 8 bases and J gave up 5 bases, with 25 bases separating them.

This rearrangement joins TRBV7-3 to TRBJ2-1, with TRBD1 identical over 9 bases. V was clipped by 5 bases and J by 9 bases; unmatched bases: 8. Germline assignment: CDR1 SGHTA and CDR2 FQGTGA. This CDR3 is 14 amino acids long. CDR3 DNA sequence: TGTGCCAGCAGCCCCGGGACAGGGTATGCTGAGCAGTTCTTC. Translating gives CASSPGTGYAEQFF.

The rearrangement uses TRBV6-5 and TRBJ1-5; D uncertain. Germline CDR1 MNHEY, CDR2 SVGAGI. This CDR3 has 15 amino acids. V shed 7 bases and J shed 0 bases, with 13 bases lying between them. CDR3: CASNVQKYSNQPQHF. CDR3 DNA sequence: TGTGCCAGCAATGTGCAGAAGTATAGCAATCAGCCCCAGCATTTT.

The chain joins TRBV13 to TRBJ2-3; D is possibly TRBD2 (6 bases). V was pared by 4 bases and J by 1 base, with 12 bases between. Germline V gives CDR1 PRHDT, CDR2 FYEKMQ (reference sequence). The CDR3 covers 15 residues. The CDR3 nucleotides are TGTGCCAGCAGCTCCCAGCAGCGGGGCACAGATACGCAGTATTTT. Translation: CASSSQQRGTDTQYF.

CDR3 sequence: CASSTRGGGYTF. The DNA for the CDR3 is TGTGCCAGTAGTACACGAGGGGGTGGCTACACCTTC. The genes are TRBV19 and TRBJ1-2; D perhaps matches TRBD1 (6 bases). The CDR3 is 12 residues long. Germline V lookup: CDR1 LNHDA, CDR2 SQIVND (reference sequence). With 4 bases removed from V and 7 bases from J, the gap between germline ends came to 10 bases.